Each of the 7 T cell receptor beta chains below was sequenced from the same sample in a study of identical twins. TCRdb re-called the 5' RACE reads with MiXCR, one entry per CDR3 protein. The data hold approximately 500,000 distinct CDR3 sequences, with 24% observed a single time. The same sample was also used in a study of T cells expressing NK-cell markers.

Sequencing was performed on CD4+ T cells sorted from blood. Every receptor here comes from a woman aged 18-29 years in good health.

This clonotype has just a few counts. The chain employs TRBV3-1 and TRBJ1-6; TRBD1 matches at 7 bases. The V gene end was trimmed by 2 bases and the J gene end by 6 bases; junction bases not matched to a gene: 4. Germline V gene data show CDR1 as LGHDT and CDR2 as YNNKEL (reference sequence). The CDR3 has 15 residues. CDR3 loop: CASSQQGQTNSPLHF. Here the CDR3 DNA reads TGTGCCAGCAGCCAACAGGGACAGACTAATTCACCCCTCCACTTT.

This clonotype appeared a few times. J is TRBJ2-7 and V is TRBV7-2, with 7 bases lining up with TRBD1. The ends lost 4 bases at V and 4 bases at J; junction bases unmatched: 10. Germline CDR1 and CDR2: SGHTA and FQGNSA. The CDR3 is 15 amino acids. This chain's CDR3 is CASSSPDRDRYEQYF. CDR3 in DNA: TGTGCCAGCAGCTCTCCCGACAGGGACCGGTACGAGCAGTACTTC.

This clonotype occurred many times. V and J are TRBV6-5 and TRBJ2-5; unclear D gene. CDR3 length: 13 residues. Trimming removed 2 bases from V and 4 bases from J, with 8 bases in between. The germline gives CDR1 MNHEY, CDR2 SVGAGI. The CDR3 region is CASSYRERETQYF. CDR3 nucleotides: TGTGCCAGCAGTTACCGAGAGCGAGAGACCCAGTACTTC.

The J gene is TRBJ2-2, the V gene TRBV10-2; the match to TRBD2 covers 9 bases. The CDR3 runs 15 residues. With V trimmed by 6 bases and J by 3 bases, 5 bases remained unmatched. Germline assignment: CDR1 WSHSY and CDR2 SAAADI. The CDR3 is CASRFSGGHTGELFF. DNA for the CDR3: TGCGCCAGCAGATTTAGCGGGGGCCACACCGGGGAGCTGTTTTTT.

The V gene is TRBV6-5, the J gene TRBJ2-5, with D tentatively TRBD1 or TRBD2 (5 bases each). This CDR3 comprises 13 residues. With 3 bases removed from V and 5 bases from J, the gap between germline ends came to 10 bases. CDR1 is MNHEY, CDR2 SVGAGI, per germline. CDR3 sequence (DNA): TGTGCCAGCAGTTATAAGTGGGGGGAGACCCAGTACTTC. This translates into CASSYKWGETQYF.

The rearrangement uses TRBV11-3 and TRBJ2-1, with 9 bases lining up with TRBD2. Germline V CDR1 and CDR2: SGHNT, YENEEA. CDR3 size: 15 residues. V dropped 2 bases and J dropped 7; count of bases not matched to a gene: 6. The CDR3 loop reads CASSLTGTSRNEQFF. The CDR3 DNA reads as TGTGCCAGCAGCTTAACCGGGACTAGCCGGAATGAGCAGTTCTTC.

Here the CDR3 DNA reads TGTGCCAGCAGCTGGGACAGGGGGGACTACGAGCAGTACTTC. Residues: CASSWDRGDYEQYF. This rearrangement joins TRBV5-4 to TRBJ2-7; 11 bases are shared with TRBD1. Germline values: CDR1 SGHNT, CDR2 YYREEE (reference sequence). The trim removed 3 bases at V and 3 bases at J, leaving 2 bases unmatched. This CDR3 contains 14 residues.